The present TCR beta chain was sequenced within a study of response to subunit inactivated influenza vaccine. Points from the study as a whole: Authors suggested that a seasonal influenza vaccination recruits few new T cells each time.

As for this clonotype: Its target is unknown.

The CDR3 length is 17 residues. Germline V gene lookup returns CDR1 SEHNR and CDR2 FQNEAQ (reference sequence). Trimming took 4 bases from V and 3 from J; bases not matched to a gene: 13. Each CDR3 protein is one row after TCRdb ran MiXCR on the RT-PCR reads. The table shows 500,000 to 600,000 distinct CDR3 sequences, with 16% occurring only once. The receptor was isolated from a man aged 50 to 69 who received an inactivated influenza vaccine. Sequencing was performed on CD4+ T cells sorted from PBMCs, taken about 24 months after vaccination. V usage is TRBV7-9 and J usage is TRBJ1-1; TRBD1 matches 8 bases. The CDR3 region has the DNA TGTGCCAGCAGCTCGCCAACAAACAGGGGGTCGGACACTGAAGCTTTCTTT. This encodes CASSSPTNRGSDTEAFF. The full variable domain, in which reference TRBV7-9 and TRBJ1-1 provide the parts outside the CDR3, is DTGVSQNPRHKITKRGQNVTFRCDPISEHNRLYWYRQTLGQGPEFLTYFQNEAQLEKSRLLSDRFSAERPKGSFSTLEIQRTEQGDSAMYLCASSSPTNRGSDTEAFFGQGTRLTVV.